Presented here are 15 T cell receptor beta chains from one specimen sequenced in a study of blood T cell repertoires in COVID-19. The repertoire was sequenced with immunoSEQ multiplex PCR; TCRdb's copy has only in-frame clones and lacks some. The profile shows hundreds of thousands of clones, roughly 88% of them singletons. The sequenced sample was peripheral blood. The receptors stem from a man younger than 35 with active or convalescent COVID-19.

This chain connects TRBV7-6 to TRBJ2-5; D is possibly TRBD1 (6 bases). The CDR3 runs 14 residues. Trimming took off 3 bases at V and 5 bases at J, with 13 bases between the two ends. Germline CDR1 SGHVS, CDR2 FNYEAQ. CDR3 residues: CASSFQGRKETQYF. CDR3 DNA sequence: TGTGCCAGCAGCTTCCAGGGGCGCAAGGAGACCCAGTACTTC.

J is TRBJ1-2 and V is TRBV18; the match to TRBD1 covers 7 bases. The CDR3 runs 20 residues. Unmatched junction bases numbered 19, after V lost 3 bases and J lost 0 bases. CDR1 and CDR2 (germline): KGHSH, LQKENI. CDR3 amino acids: CASSPLVEGAHSNSNYGYTF. The CDR3 nucleotides read TGTGCCAGCTCACCTCTGGTTGAGGGGGCGCACTCTAATTCTAACTATGGCTACACCTTC.

This clone was observed a handful of times. This chain links TRBV6-6 with TRBJ1-2; 8 bases are a match to TRBD1. V was pared by 0 bases and J by 8 bases, with 8 bases of the junction left unmatched. Germline V lookup: CDR1 MNHNY, CDR2 SVGAGI (reference sequence). This CDR3 is 15 amino acids long. The CDR3: CASSYSGTGSDGYTF. CDR3 DNA sequence: TGTGCCAGCAGTTACTCCGGGACAGGAAGCGACGGCTACACCTTC.

The CDR3 nucleotides are TGTGCCAGCAGCTCCGTCGAGGTGGAAGAGACCCAGTACTTC. Translated, it gives CASSSVEVEETQYF. V usage is TRBV7-9 and J usage is TRBJ2-5; D unclear. From germline, CDR1 is SEHNR and CDR2 FQNEAQ (reference sequence). V lost 4 bases and J 3 bases, leaving 12 bases between the germline ends. The CDR3 runs 14 residues. Based on the CDR3 plus reference TRBV7-9 and TRBJ2-5, the full variable domain is DTGVSQNPRHKITKRGQNVTFRCDPISEHNRLYWYRQTLGQGPEFLTYFQNEAQLEKSRLLSDRFSAERPKGSFSTLEIQRTEQGDSAMYLCASSSVEVEETQYFGPGTRLLVL.

The genes are TRBV5-1 and TRBJ2-7, with 9 nucleotides matching TRBD1. The CDR3 has 15 amino acids. J gave up 2 bases and V 3 bases, and 6 bases lay outside the gene matches. Looked up from germline, CDR1 is SGHRS and CDR2 is YFSETQ. Written as DNA, the CDR3 is TGCGCCAGCAGCTCCAAGACAGGGGGGGCCTACGAGCAGTACTTC. This sequence encodes CASSSKTGGAYEQYF.

This rearrangement joins TRBV4-3 to TRBJ2-3; D uncertain. The V end was cut by 2 bases, the J end by 1 base, with 10 bases between. Germline loops: CDR1 LGHNA, CDR2 YSLEER. This CDR3 spans 15 amino acids. The CDR3 DNA is TGCGCCAGCAGCCAAAGAGACATACGCACAGATACGCAGTATTTT. This encodes CASSQRDIRTDTQYF.

The CDR3 nucleotides read TGTGCCAGCAGTTGGACTAGCGAATACGAGCAGTACTTC. Its translation: CASSWTSEYEQYF. This chain joins TRBV12-3 or TRBV12-4 and TRBJ2-7; 9 nucleotides line up with TRBD2. The V and J ends lost 4 bases and 4 bases, in that order; junction bases with no gene match: 2. This CDR3 comprises 13 residues.

The chain combines TRBV3-1 (or the pseudogene TRBV3-2) with TRBJ1-4; unclear D gene. This CDR3 spans 12 amino acids. Germline V lookup: CDR1 LGHDT, CDR2 YNNKEL (reference sequence). V lost 3 bases and J 7 bases, leaving 6 bases between the germline ends. The CDR3 DNA sequence: TGTGCCAGCAGCCATACTGGTGAAAAACTGTTTTTT. Its translation is CASSHTGEKLFF.

The V gene is TRBV12-5, the J gene TRBJ2-7, with a tentative D call TRBD1 (5 bases). Trimming stripped 8 bases from V and 2 bases from J, with 16 bases between. Germline values: CDR1 LGHNT, CDR2 FRNRAP. This CDR3 comprises 14 residues. The CDR3 coding sequence is TGTGCTAGTCGAACCCCCGACAGCCCCTACGAGCAGTACTTC. Translating it yields CASRTPDSPYEQYF. The variable domain in full, with the rest retrieved from reference TRBV12-5 and TRBJ2-7, is DARVTQTPRHKVTEMGQEVTMRCQPILGHNTVFWYRQTMMQGLELLAYFRNRAPLDDSGMPKDRFSAEMPDATLATLKIQPSEPRDSAVYFCASRTPDSPYEQYFGPGTRLTVT.

This clone was picked up a small number of times. This chain connects TRBV10-2 to TRBJ1-1, with 9 bases fitting TRBD1. This CDR3 is 16 amino acids long. V dropped 3 bases and J dropped 6; count of bases not matched to a gene: 11. Germline V gene sequence: CDR1 WSHSY, CDR2 SAAADI. DNA for the CDR3: TGCGCCAGCAGTGATCCGGGACAGGGCCGAGGGGCTGAAGCTTTCTTT. Its translation: CASSDPGQGRGAEAFF.

The sample holds a few counts of this clone. This rearrangement joins TRBV4-3 to TRBJ1-3, with D possibly matching TRBD1 (5 bases). The V and J ends lost 1 base and 0 bases respectively, with 7 bases between them. The germline gives CDR1 LGHNA, CDR2 YSLEER. This CDR3 region has 15 residues. The CDR3 is CASSQGGVSGNTIYF. CDR3 nucleotide sequence: TGCGCCAGCAGCCAAGGGGGGGTCTCTGGAAACACCATATATTTT.

This chain uses TRBV15 with TRBJ1-1; D may be TRBD1 (6 bases). Trimming left V 0 bases short and J 1 base short, with 24 bases between. The germline V gene encodes CDR1 LNHNV and CDR2 YYDKDF (reference sequence). This CDR3 region has 20 residues. CDR3 coding DNA: TGTGCCACCAGCAGAGACCGGGATAGTTGGGGGGGCGAGACGAACACTGAAGCTTTCTTT. As protein: CATSRDRDSWGGETNTEAFF.

The chain combines TRBV13 with TRBJ2-7; 9 bases map to TRBD1. The CDR3 has 15 residues. J was trimmed by 3 bases and V by 5 bases; bases with no gene match: 8. The germline CDR1 and CDR2 sequences are PRHDT and FYEKMQ (reference sequence). CDR3 coding DNA: TGTGCCAGCAGCATAACAGGGGGCGCGAGCTACGAGCAGTACTTC. Its protein product is CASSITGGASYEQYF.

The genes are TRBV29-1 and TRBJ2-5, with D maybe TRBD2 (5 bases). V lost 1 base and J 2 bases, leaving 8 bases between the germline ends. Germline CDR1 and CDR2: SQVTM and ANQGSEA. CDR3 size: 13 residues. CDR3 loop: CSVEVEVQETQYF. The CDR3 DNA reads as TGCAGCGTTGAAGTGGAGGTTCAAGAGACCCAGTACTTC.

This chain links TRBV5-1 with TRBJ1-4; D unclear. The CDR3 is made up of 14 amino acids. Germline lookup yields CDR1 SGHRS and CDR2 YFSETQ. V was trimmed by 4 bases and J by 4 bases, leaving 11 bases between them. This CDR3 reads CASSPTEINEKLFF. The CDR3 bases are TGCGCCAGCAGCCCAACAGAAATTAATGAAAAACTGTTTTTT.